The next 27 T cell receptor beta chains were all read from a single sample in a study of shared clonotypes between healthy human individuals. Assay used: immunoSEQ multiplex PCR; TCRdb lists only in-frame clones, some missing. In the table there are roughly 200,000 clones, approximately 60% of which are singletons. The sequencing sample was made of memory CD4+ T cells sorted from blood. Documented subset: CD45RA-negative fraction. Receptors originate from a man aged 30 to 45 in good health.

CDR3 sequence (DNA): TGTGCCAGCTCACCAGAAGCCACAGGGAGGGAGACCCAGTACTTC. Its translation is CASSPEATGRETQYF. The rearrangement uses TRBV18 and TRBJ2-5; perhaps D is TRBD1 or TRBD2 (6 bases each). Trimming shortened V by 2 bases and J by 5 bases, and 15 bases separated the two germline ends. The CDR3 is 15 residues long. The V gene's germline CDR1 is KGHSH and CDR2 LQKENI.

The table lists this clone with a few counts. The CDR3 sequence: CASSVEGAGRYEQYF. CDR3 in DNA: TGTGCCAGCAGCGTAGAAGGAGCGGGACGCTACGAGCAGTACTTC. This chain connects TRBV9 to TRBJ2-7, with TRBD2 identical over 7 bases. After removal of 0 bases from V and 3 bases from J, the junction contained 6 bases not matched to a gene. Germline V CDR1 and CDR2: SGDLS, YYNGEE. The CDR3 has 15 amino acids.

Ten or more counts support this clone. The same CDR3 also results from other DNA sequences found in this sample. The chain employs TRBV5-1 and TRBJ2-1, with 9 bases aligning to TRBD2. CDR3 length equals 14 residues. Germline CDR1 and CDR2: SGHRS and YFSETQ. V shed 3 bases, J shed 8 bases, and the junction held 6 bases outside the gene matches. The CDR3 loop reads CASSWGLASDEQFF. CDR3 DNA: TGCGCCAGCAGCTGGGGACTAGCTAGCGATGAGCAGTTCTTC.

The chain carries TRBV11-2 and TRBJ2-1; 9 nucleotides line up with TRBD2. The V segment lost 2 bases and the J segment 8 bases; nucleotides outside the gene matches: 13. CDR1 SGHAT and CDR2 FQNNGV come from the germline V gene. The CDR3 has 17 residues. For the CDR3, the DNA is TGTGCCAGCAGCTTACCCTGGCGGCGGGAGGGGCGGGATGAGCAGTTCTTC. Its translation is CASSLPWRREGRDEQFF.

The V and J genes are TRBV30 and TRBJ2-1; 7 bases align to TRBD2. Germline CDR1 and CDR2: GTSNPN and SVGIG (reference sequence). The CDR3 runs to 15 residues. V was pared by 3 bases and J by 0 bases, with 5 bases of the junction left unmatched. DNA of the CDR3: TGTGCCTGGAGCTTAGGCGGGAGCTCCTACAATGAGCAGTTCTTC. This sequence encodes CAWSLGGSSYNEQFF.

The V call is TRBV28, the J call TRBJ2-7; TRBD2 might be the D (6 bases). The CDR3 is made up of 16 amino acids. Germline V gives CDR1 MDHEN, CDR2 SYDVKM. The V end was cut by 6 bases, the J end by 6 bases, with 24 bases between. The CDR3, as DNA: TGTGCCAGCAGCCTCATCACCTCAGGAGGGCAGGTCGAGCAGTACTTC. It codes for CASSLITSGGQVEQYF.

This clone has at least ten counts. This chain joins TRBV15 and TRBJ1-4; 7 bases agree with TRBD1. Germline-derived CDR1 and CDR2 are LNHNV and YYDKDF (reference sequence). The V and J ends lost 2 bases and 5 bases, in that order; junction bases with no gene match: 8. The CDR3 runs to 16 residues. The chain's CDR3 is CATSRKTGTANEKLFF. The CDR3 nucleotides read TGTGCCACCAGCAGAAAAACCGGGACAGCAAATGAAAAACTGTTTTTT.

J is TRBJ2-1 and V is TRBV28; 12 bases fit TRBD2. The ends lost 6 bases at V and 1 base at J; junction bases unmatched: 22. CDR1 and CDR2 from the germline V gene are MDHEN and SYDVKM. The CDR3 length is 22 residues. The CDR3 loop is CASSPTSGSLQSWGTSYNEQFF. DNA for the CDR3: TGTGCCAGCAGCCCGACTAGCGGGAGTCTCCAAAGCTGGGGTACGTCCTACAATGAGCAGTTCTTC.

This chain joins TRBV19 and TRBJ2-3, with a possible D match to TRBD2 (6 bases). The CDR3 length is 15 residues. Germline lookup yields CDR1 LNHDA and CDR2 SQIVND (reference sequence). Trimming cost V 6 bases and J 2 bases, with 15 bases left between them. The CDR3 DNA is TGTGCCAGTAGCGAGACTAGTGGTCTCACAGATACGCAGTATTTT. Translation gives CASSETSGLTDTQYF.

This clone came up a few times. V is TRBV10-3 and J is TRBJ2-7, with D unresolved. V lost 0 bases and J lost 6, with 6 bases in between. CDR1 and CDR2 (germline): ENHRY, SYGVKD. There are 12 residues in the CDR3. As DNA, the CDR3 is TGTGCCATCAGTGAGTCGACAAGCGAGCAGTACTTC. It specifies CAISESTSEQYF.

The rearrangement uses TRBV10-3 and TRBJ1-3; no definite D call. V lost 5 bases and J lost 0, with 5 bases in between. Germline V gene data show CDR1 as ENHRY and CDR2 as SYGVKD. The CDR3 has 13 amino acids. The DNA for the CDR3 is TGTGCCATCAGTCAGAGCTCTGGAAACACCATATATTTT. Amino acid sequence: CAISQSSGNTIYF.

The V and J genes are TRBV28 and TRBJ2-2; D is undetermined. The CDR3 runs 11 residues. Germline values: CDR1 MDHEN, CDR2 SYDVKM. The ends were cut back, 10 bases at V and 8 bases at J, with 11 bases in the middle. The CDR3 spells CATFFLGELFF. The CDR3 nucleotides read TGTGCCACCTTTTTTTTGGGGGAGCTGTTTTTT.

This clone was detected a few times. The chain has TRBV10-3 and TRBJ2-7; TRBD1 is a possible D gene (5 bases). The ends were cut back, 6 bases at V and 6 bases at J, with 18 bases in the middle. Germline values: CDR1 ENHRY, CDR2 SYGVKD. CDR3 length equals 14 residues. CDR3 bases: TGTGCCATCAGGCAGGGTACGGACCGGTCCGAGCAGTACTTC. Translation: CAIRQGTDRSEQYF.

The CDR3 nucleotides read TGTGCTAGTGGTTTGGTACAGGGACTAGCATACAATGAGCAGTTCTTC. Translated, it gives CASGLVQGLAYNEQFF. The chain employs TRBV12-5 and TRBJ2-1, with 9 nucleotides matching TRBD2. The V and J ends lost 0 bases and 4 bases, in that order; junction bases with no gene match: 4. CDR3 length: 16 amino acids. Germline V lookup: CDR1 LGHNT, CDR2 FRNRAP.

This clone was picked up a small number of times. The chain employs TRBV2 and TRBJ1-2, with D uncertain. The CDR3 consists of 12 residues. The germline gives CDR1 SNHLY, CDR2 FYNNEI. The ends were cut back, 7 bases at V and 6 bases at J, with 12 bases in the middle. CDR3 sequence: CASNGVQDGYTF. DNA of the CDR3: TGTGCCAGCAACGGGGTCCAGGATGGCTACACCTTC.

The CDR3 DNA sequence: TGTGCCAGCGGCCGACGGATTAACACCGGGGAGCTGTTTTTT. This gives the protein CASGRRINTGELFF. V gene TRBV11-2 combines with J gene TRBJ2-2, with D unresolved. The germline gives CDR1 SGHAT, CDR2 FQNNGV. The CDR3 extends over 14 amino acids. V was cut by 8 bases and J by 2 bases, with 12 bases left in between. Variable domain in full (rest from reference TRBV11-2 and TRBJ2-2): EAGVAQSPRYKIIEKRQSVAFWCNPISGHATLYWYQQILGQGPKLLIQFQNNGVVDDSQLPKDRFSAERLKGVDSTLKIQPAKLEDSAVYLCASGRRINTGELFFGEGSRLTVL.

The CDR3 spells CAWKNEEQGRTEAFF. Written as DNA, the CDR3 is TGTGCCTGGAAAAACGAGGAACAGGGCCGTACTGAAGCTTTCTTT. The chain recombines TRBV30 with TRBJ1-1; the D gene is possibly TRBD1 (6 bases). The V gene's germline CDR1 is GTSNPN and CDR2 SVGIG (reference sequence). CDR3 size: 15 residues. The ends were cut back, 4 bases at V and 5 bases at J, with 20 bases in the middle.

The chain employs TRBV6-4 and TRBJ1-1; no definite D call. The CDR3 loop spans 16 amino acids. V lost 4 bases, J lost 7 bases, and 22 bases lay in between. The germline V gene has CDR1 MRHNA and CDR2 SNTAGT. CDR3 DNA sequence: TGTGCCAGCAGTGGCCCCCCCTTTGGACGCCTGGATGAAGCTTTCTTT. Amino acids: CASSGPPFGRLDEAFF.

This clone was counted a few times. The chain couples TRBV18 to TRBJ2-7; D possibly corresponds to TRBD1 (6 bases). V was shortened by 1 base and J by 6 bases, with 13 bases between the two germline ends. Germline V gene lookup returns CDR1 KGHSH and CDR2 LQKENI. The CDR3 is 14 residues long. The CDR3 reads CASSPQYNRAEQYF. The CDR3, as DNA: TGTGCCAGCTCACCACAGTACAACAGGGCCGAGCAGTACTTC.

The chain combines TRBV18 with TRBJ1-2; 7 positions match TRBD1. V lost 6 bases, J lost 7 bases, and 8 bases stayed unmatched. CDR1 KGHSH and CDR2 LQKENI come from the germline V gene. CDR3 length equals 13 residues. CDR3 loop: CASSQDRASGYTF. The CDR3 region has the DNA TGTGCCAGCTCGCAAGACAGGGCGTCTGGCTACACCTTC.

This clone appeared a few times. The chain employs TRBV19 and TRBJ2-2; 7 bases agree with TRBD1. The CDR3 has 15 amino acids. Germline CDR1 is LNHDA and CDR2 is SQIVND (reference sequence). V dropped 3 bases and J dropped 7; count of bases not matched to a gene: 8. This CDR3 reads CASSISSRTGGELFF. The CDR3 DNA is TGTGCCAGTAGTATTTCCTCCCGGACAGGCGGGGAGCTGTTTTTT. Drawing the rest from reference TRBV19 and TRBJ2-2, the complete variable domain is DGGITQSPKYLFRKEGQNVTLSCEQNLNHDAMYWYRQDPGQGLRLIYYSQIVNDFQKGDIAEGYSVSREKKESFPLTVTSAQKNPTAFYLCASSISSRTGGELFFGEGSRLTVL.

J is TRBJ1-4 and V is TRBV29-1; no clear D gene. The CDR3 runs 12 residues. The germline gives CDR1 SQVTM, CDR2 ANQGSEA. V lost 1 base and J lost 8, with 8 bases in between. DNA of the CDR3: TGCAGCGTTGAAGGTCCGAGGGAAAAACTGTTTTTT. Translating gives CSVEGPREKLFF.

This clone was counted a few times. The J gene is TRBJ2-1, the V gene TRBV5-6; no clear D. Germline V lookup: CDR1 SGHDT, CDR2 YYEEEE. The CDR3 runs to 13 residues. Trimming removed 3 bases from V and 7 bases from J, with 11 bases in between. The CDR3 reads CASSSTPWNEQFF. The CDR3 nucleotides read TGTGCCAGCAGCTCCACCCCTTGGAATGAGCAGTTCTTC.

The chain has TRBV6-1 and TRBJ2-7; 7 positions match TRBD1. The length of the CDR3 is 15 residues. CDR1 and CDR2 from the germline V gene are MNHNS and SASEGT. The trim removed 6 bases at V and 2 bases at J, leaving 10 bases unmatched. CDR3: CASSLTGDPAYEQYF. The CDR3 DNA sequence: TGTGCCAGCAGCCTTACAGGGGACCCCGCCTACGAGCAGTACTTC.

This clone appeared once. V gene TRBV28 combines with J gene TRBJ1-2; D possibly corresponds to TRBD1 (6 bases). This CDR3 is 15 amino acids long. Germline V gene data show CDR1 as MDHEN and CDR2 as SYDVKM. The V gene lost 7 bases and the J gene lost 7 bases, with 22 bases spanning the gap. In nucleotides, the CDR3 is TGTGCCAGCACCGCCCTCGGGACAACCTCCAGTGGCTACACCTTC. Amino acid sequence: CASTALGTTSSGYTF.

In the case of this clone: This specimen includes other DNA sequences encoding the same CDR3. The CDR3 is CASSLVGNQETQYF. In DNA, the CDR3 is TGTGCCAGCAGCTTGGTCGGAAACCAAGAGACCCAGTACTTC. V gene TRBV5-4 combines with J gene TRBJ2-5; no clear D. The CDR3 totals 14 residues. The germline V gene has CDR1 SGHNT and CDR2 YYREEE (reference sequence). Trimming pared 0 bases from V and 0 bases from J, leaving 6 bases between.

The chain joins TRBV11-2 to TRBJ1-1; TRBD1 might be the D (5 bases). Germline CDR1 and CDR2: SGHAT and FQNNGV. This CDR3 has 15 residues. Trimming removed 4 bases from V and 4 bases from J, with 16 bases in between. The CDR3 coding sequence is TGTGCCAGCAGCTCGCCGAGGGGTATCGGCACTGAAGCTTTCTTT. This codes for CASSSPRGIGTEAFF.